This T cell receptor (beta chain) was found in a study of cytomegalovirus exposure and HLA in healthy donors. Study in general: Later analysis reported that the approximately 120 validation repertoires shared the platform of the 500 to 850 first-cohort repertoires. Study-wide findings and caveats: In vitro work confirmed that a few CMV-associated chains recognize CMV antigens. Subsequent analysis found a tendency for first-cohort TCR clusters to co-occur within the 100 to 150 validation repertoires.

On this clone: Its cognate antigen is unknown.

This CDR3 comprises 16 residues. The trim removed 3 bases at V and 3 bases at J, leaving 4 bases unmatched. Germline CDR1 reads SEHNR; CDR2 reads FQNEAQ (reference sequence). Clones were sequenced by immunoSEQ multiplex PCR, and TCRdb holds only the in-frame ones, with some missing. Of roughly 57,000 clones listed, roughly 93% were seen once; the top ten hold about 1.8%. What was sequenced was PBMCs. The chain carries TRBV7-9 and TRBJ1-4, with 10 bases aligning to TRBD1. This receptor was taken from a young woman in good health and CMV-seropositive. The chain's CDR3 is CASSFGTGEPNEKLFF. CDR3 nucleotides: TGTGCCAGCAGCTTCGGGACAGGGGAACCTAATGAAAAACTGTTTTTT.